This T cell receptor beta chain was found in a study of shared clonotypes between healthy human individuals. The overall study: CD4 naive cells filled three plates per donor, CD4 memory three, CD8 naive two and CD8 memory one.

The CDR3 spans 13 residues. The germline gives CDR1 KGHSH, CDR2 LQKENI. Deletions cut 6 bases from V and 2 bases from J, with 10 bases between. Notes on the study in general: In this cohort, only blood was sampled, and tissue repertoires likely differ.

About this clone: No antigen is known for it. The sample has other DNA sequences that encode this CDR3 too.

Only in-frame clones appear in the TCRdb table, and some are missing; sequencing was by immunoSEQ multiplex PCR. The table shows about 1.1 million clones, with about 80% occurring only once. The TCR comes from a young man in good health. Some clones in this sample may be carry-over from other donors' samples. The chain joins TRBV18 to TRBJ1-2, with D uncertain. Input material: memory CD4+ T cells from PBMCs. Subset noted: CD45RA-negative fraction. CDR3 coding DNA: TGTGCCAGCTCCCCCGAGCAGAACTATGGCTACACCTTC. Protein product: CASSPEQNYGYTF.